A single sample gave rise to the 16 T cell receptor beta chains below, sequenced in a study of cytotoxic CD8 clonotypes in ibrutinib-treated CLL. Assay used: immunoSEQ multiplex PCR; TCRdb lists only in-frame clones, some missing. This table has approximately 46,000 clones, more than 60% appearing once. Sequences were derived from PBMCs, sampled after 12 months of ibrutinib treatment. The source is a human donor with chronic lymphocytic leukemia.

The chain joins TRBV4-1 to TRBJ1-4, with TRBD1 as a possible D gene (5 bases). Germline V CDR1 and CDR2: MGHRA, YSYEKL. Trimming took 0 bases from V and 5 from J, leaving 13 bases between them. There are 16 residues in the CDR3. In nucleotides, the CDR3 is TGCGCCAGCAGCCAAGATGCTAGGGGCGGGAATGAAAAACTGTTTTTT. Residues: CASSQDARGGNEKLFF.

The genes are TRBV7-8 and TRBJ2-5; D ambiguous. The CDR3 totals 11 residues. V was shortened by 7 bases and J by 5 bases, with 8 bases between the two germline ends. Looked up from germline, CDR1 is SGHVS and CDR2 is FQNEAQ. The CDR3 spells CASTLGETQYF. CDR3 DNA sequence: TGTGCCAGCACTCTGGGGGAGACCCAGTACTTC.

CDR3 DNA sequence: TGTGCCAGCAGCTTGGGTTTGGGGTCCCCACAAGAGACCCAGTACTTC. This codes for CASSLGLGSPQETQYF. The chain is built from TRBV5-8 and TRBJ2-5; D gene unclear. Trimming pared 0 bases from V and 2 bases from J, leaving 14 bases between. This CDR3 has 16 residues. Looked up from germline, CDR1 is SGHTS and CDR2 is YDEGEE.

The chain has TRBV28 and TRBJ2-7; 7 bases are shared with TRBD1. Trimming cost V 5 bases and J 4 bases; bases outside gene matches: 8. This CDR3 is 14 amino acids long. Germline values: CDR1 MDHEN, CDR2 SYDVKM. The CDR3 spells CASSTRQGLYEQYF. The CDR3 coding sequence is TGTGCCAGCAGTACCCGACAGGGATTGTACGAGCAGTACTTC.

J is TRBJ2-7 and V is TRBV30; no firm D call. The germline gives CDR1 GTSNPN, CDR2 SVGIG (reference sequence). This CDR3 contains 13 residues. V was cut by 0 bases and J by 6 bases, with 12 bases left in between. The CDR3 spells CAWSVGPSSEQYF. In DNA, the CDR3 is TGTGCCTGGAGTGTAGGGCCTAGTTCCGAGCAGTACTTC.

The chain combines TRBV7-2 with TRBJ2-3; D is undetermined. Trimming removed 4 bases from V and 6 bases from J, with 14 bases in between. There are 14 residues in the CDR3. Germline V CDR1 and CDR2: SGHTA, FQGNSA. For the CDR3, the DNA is TGTGCCAGCAGCTCCTCACGGGCTCAGGATACGCAGTATTTT. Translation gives CASSSSRAQDTQYF. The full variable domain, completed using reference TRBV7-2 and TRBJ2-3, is GAGVSQSPSNKVTEKGKDVELRCDPISGHTALYWYRQSLGQGLEFLIYFQGNSAPDKSGLPSDRFSAERTGGSVSTLTIQRTQQEDSAVYLCASSSSRAQDTQYFGPGTRLTVL.

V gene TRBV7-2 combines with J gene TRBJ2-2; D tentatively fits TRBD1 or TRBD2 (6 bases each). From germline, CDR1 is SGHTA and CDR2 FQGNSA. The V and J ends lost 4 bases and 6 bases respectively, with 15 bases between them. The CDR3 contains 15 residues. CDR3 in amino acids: CASSSLGGRSGELFF. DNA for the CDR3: TGTGCCAGCAGCTCATTAGGGGGGCGATCCGGGGAGCTGTTTTTT.

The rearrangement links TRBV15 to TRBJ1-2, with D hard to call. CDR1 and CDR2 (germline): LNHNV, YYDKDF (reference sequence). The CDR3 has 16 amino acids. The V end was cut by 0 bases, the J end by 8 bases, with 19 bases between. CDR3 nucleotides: TGTGCCACCAGCAGAGATCTAAGGGAGACGGTGCGCGGCTACACCTTC. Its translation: CATSRDLRETVRGYTF.

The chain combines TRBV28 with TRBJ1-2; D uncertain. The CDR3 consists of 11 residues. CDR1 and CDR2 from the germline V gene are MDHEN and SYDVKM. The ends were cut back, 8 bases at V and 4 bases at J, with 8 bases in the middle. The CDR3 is CASGERYGYTF. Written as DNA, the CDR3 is TGTGCCAGCGGCGAGCGCTATGGCTACACCTTC.

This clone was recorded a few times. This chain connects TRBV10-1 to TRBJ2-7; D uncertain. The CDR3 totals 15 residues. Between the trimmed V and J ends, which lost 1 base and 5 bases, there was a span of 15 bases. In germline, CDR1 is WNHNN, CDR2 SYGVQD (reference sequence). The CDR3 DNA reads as TGCGCCAGCAGTGAGTTAATGTCCCCTGAGGACGAGCAGTACTTC. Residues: CASSELMSPEDEQYF.

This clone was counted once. The CDR3 nucleotides read TGTGCCAGCAGTGAACAAATGGGTAGGGGCGGAAACACCATATATTTT. This sequence encodes CASSEQMGRGGNTIYF. The chain uses TRBV6-1 and TRBJ1-3; D is possibly TRBD1 (5 bases). Germline assignment: CDR1 MNHNS and CDR2 SASEGT. The CDR3 consists of 16 residues. Trimming stripped 2 bases from V and 4 bases from J, with 15 bases between.

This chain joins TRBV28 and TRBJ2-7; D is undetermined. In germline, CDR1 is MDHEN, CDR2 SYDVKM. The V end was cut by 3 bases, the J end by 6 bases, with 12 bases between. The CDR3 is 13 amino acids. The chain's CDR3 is CASSFTQQPEQYF. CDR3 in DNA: TGTGCCAGCAGTTTCACCCAACAACCCGAGCAGTACTTC.

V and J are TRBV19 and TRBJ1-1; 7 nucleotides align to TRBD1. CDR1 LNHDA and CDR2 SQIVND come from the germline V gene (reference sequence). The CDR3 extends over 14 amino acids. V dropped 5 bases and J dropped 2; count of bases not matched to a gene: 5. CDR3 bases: TGTGCCAGTAGTCTCCGGGACAGAAACACTGAAGCTTTCTTT. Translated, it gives CASSLRDRNTEAFF.

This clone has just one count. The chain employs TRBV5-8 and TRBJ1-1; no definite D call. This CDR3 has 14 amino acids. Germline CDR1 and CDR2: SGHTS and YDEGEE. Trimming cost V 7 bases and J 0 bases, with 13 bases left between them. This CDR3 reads CASPRPVMNTEAFF. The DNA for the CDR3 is TGTGCCAGCCCCCGGCCAGTTATGAACACTGAAGCTTTCTTT.

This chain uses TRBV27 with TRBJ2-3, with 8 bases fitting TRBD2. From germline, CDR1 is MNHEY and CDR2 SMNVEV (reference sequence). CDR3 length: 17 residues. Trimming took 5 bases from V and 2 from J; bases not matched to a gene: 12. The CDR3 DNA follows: TGTGCCAGCAGTCACTTCGGGGCTAGCGGGTTCACAGATACGCAGTATTTT. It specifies CASSHFGASGFTDTQYF.

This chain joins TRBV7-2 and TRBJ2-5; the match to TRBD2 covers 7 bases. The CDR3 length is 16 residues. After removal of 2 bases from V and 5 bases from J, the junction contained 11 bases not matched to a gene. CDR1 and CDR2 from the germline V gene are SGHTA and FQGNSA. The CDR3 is CASSLNEAGHGETQYF. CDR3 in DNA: TGTGCCAGCAGCTTAAACGAAGCGGGGCACGGGGAGACCCAGTACTTC.